Presented here are 23 T cell receptor beta chains from one specimen sequenced in a study of T-cell reconstitution after alpha-beta-depleted transplantation in children. A TCRbeta library incorporating unique molecular identifiers was prepared. Each CDR3 protein gets one entry after TCRdb re-called the PCR reads with MiXCR. The table shows 17,000 or so distinct CDR3 sequences, with around 12% occurring only once. Sequenced here: PBMCs, mostly from graft donor cells, sampled 180 days after TCRalphabeta/CD19-depleted stem cell transplant. These receptor sequences come from a boy under three years old who had a stem cell transplant for Wiskott-Aldrich syndrome, so the T cells may come from the graft donor.

V and J are TRBV7-9 and TRBJ2-1, with 11 bases lining up with TRBD2. There are 17 residues in the CDR3. The junction had 9 bases not matched to a gene; V was cut back by 5 bases and J by 3 bases. Germline V gene sequence: CDR1 SEHNR, CDR2 FQNEAQ (reference sequence). The CDR3 DNA follows: TGTGCCAGCAGCGTACACAACGGACTAGCGGGCTACAATGAGCAGTTCTTC. This codes for CASSVHNGLAGYNEQFF.

This clonotype was counted many times. J is TRBJ2-3 and V is TRBV10-3; 10 bases align to TRBD2. Trimming took 11 bases from V and 4 from J; bases not matched to a gene: 6. In germline, CDR1 is ENHRY, CDR2 SYGVKD. The CDR3 has 13 residues. The CDR3 region has the DNA TGTGCCGTTACTAGCGGGACTTCAGATACGCAGTATTTT. Its protein product is CAVTSGTSDTQYF.

There are a few counts of this clonotype. The chain employs TRBV5-1 and TRBJ2-1; D call uncertain. The length of the CDR3 is 12 residues. The V gene lost 5 bases and the J gene lost 4 bases, with 7 bases spanning the gap. Germline loops: CDR1 SGHRS, CDR2 YFSETQ. CDR3 residues: CASRYSYNEQFF. Written as DNA, the CDR3 is TGCGCCAGCAGGTATAGTTACAATGAGCAGTTCTTC.

There are many counts of this clonotype. V gene TRBV7-2 combines with J gene TRBJ2-1; D not certain. V was shortened by 4 bases and J by 5 bases, with 9 bases between the two germline ends. Germline values: CDR1 SGHTA, CDR2 FQGNSA. The CDR3 totals 13 residues. The CDR3 nucleotides read TGTGCCAGCAGCTCCGGGCGACACAATGAGCAGTTCTTC. Translated, it gives CASSSGRHNEQFF.

This clonotype showed up just a few times. The chain is built from TRBV7-9 and TRBJ2-1; D may be TRBD1 (6 bases). Germline-derived CDR1 and CDR2 are SEHNR and FQNEAQ (reference sequence). Between the trimmed V and J ends, which lost 6 bases and 8 bases, there was a span of 11 bases. The CDR3 loop spans 12 amino acids. CDR3 in DNA: TGTGCCAGCAGTCCACAGGGCTATGAGCAGTTCTTC. Amino acid sequence: CASSPQGYEQFF. Supplemented by reference TRBV7-9 and TRBJ2-1, the full variable domain reads DTGVSQNPRHKITKRGQNVTFRCDPISEHNRLYWYRQTLGQGPEFLTYFQNEAQLEKSRLLSDRFSAERPKGSFSTLEIQRTEQGDSAMYLCASSPQGYEQFFGPGTRLTVL.

This clonotype appeared a few times. The V and J genes are TRBV28 and TRBJ1-2, with 8 bases identical to TRBD1. CDR1 is MDHEN, CDR2 SYDVKM, per germline. This CDR3 is built from 15 residues. With V trimmed by 6 bases and J by 4 bases, 10 bases remained unmatched. CDR3 nucleotide sequence: TGTGCCAGCAGCCGAGAAGGGACAGGTTCCTATGGCTACACCTTC. This translates into CASSREGTGSYGYTF.

This clonotype was counted at least ten times. The genes are TRBV10-1 and TRBJ2-1; no clear D. The V gene lost 3 bases and the J gene lost 7 bases, with 7 bases spanning the gap. This CDR3 is built from 12 residues. Germline V lookup: CDR1 WNHNN, CDR2 SYGVQD (reference sequence). The CDR3 loop reads CASSDRWNEQFF. The DNA of the CDR3 is TGCGCCAGCAGTGACCGGTGGAATGAGCAGTTCTTC.

This clonotype is labeled as medium-sized. J is TRBJ2-2 and V is TRBV5-1, with D possibly being TRBD1 (5 bases). Per the germline V gene, CDR1 is SGHRS and CDR2 is YFSETQ. V was clipped by 4 bases and J by 3 bases, with 13 bases between them. CDR3 length equals 15 residues. Here the CDR3 reads CASSPQLGDTGELFF. The CDR3 nucleotides read TGCGCCAGCAGCCCCCAGTTAGGGGACACCGGGGAGCTGTTTTTT.

A word on this clonotype: A junction boundary mismatches the germline segment, possibly from a read error. The CDR3 sequence is CAITGTRGSTDTQYF. CDR3 DNA sequence: TGTGCCATCACCGGGACTCGCGGGAGCACAGATACGCAGTATTTC. The chain uses TRBV10-3 and TRBJ2-3; 7 bases agree with TRBD2. The CDR3 covers 15 residues. From germline, CDR1 is ENHRY and CDR2 SYGVKD.

This clonotype occurred a few times. The genes are TRBV11-2 and TRBJ2-7; 12 bases are a match to TRBD1. The V gene end was trimmed by 1 base and the J gene end by 2 bases; junction bases not matched to a gene: 9. The CDR3 covers 18 residues. CDR1 SGHAT and CDR2 FQNNGV come from the germline V gene. CDR3 region: CASSLVARGQGAPYEQYF. As DNA, the CDR3 is TGTGCCAGCAGCTTAGTAGCCCGGGGACAGGGGGCGCCCTACGAGCAGTACTTC.

The chain uses TRBV6-1 and TRBJ1-2, with D maybe TRBD1 (5 bases). CDR1 and CDR2 (germline): MNHNS, SASEGT. Trimming cost V 5 bases and J 2 bases, with 15 bases left between them. The CDR3 sequence is 15 residues long. The CDR3 DNA sequence: TGTGCCAGCAGTATAAGGGGCAAGTCGAACTATGGCTACACCTTC. Residues: CASSIRGKSNYGYTF.

The chain is built from TRBV20-1 and TRBJ1-1, with D perhaps TRBD1 (5 bases). V was shortened by 6 bases and J by 0 bases, with 14 bases between the two germline ends. In germline, CDR1 is DFQATT, CDR2 SNEGSKA (reference sequence). This CDR3 comprises 14 residues. The CDR3 is CSAQQVGVNTEAFF. For the CDR3, the DNA is TGCAGTGCCCAACAGGTGGGGGTGAACACTGAAGCTTTCTTT.

This clonotype came up many times. This chain connects TRBV28 to TRBJ1-2, with a weak D call TRBD1 (5 bases). The CDR3 extends over 14 amino acids. Germline lookup yields CDR1 MDHEN and CDR2 SYDVKM. V lost 10 bases and J 5 bases, leaving 20 bases between the germline ends. The CDR3 DNA sequence: TGTGCCACCACCGGGGGTCTGGCCTCATATGGCTACACCTTC. Its translation: CATTGGLASYGYTF.

The V call is TRBV13, the J call TRBJ2-1; either TRBD1 or TRBD2 may fit D (5 bases each). Between the trimmed V and J ends, which lost 0 bases and 15 bases, there was a span of 12 bases. The germline gives CDR1 PRHDT, CDR2 FYEKMQ (reference sequence). This CDR3 is 12 amino acids long. CDR3 nucleotides: TGTGCCAGCAGCTTAGGGGACACTAGGACGTTCTTC. Residues: CASSLGDTRTFF. The entire variable domain, with the rest obtained from reference TRBV13 and TRBJ2-1, is as follows: AAGVIQSPRHLIKEKRETATLKCYPIPRHDTVYWYQQGPGQDPQFLISFYEKMQSDKGSIPDRFSAQQFSDYHSELNMSSLELGDSALYFCASSLGDTRTFFGPGTRLTVL.

The chain employs TRBV5-1 and TRBJ1-2, with D uncertain. Germline CDR1 reads SGHRS; CDR2 reads YFSETQ. V gave up 1 base and J gave up 4 bases, with 8 bases separating them. The CDR3 length is 13 residues. CDR3 residues: CASSLWGGYGYTF. The DNA for the CDR3 is TGCGCCAGCAGCTTGTGGGGTGGCTATGGCTACACCTTC.

This sequence joins TRBV18 and TRBJ1-1, with 9 bases identical to TRBD1. Germline V gene lookup returns CDR1 KGHSH and CDR2 LQKENI. The trim removed 1 base at V and 10 bases at J, leaving 13 bases unmatched. The CDR3 is 16 amino acids. CDR3 in DNA: TGTGCCAGCTCACCACTTGTAGGGACAGGGTCGTCGGTAGCTTTCTTT. It translates to CASSPLVGTGSSVAFF.

This clonotype was observed many times. V usage is TRBV18 and J usage is TRBJ2-7, with 9 bases lining up with TRBD1. CDR1 KGHSH and CDR2 LQKENI come from the germline V gene. J lost 3 bases, V lost 3 bases, and 15 bases had no gene match. CDR3 length equals 18 residues. The CDR3 DNA is TGTGCCAGCTCACCCATGCCGCCCTTGGGGGGACAGGGCTACGAGCAGTACTTC. Protein product: CASSPMPPLGGQGYEQYF.

The rearrangement uses TRBV20-1 and TRBJ2-7; TRBD1 is a possible D gene (7 bases). The germline V and J ends were trimmed by 0 bases and 2 bases, with 14 bases remaining between them. Germline assignment: CDR1 DFQATT and CDR2 SNEGSKA (reference sequence). The CDR3 runs 15 residues. The CDR3 spells CSARDSGGNPYEQYF. Here the CDR3 DNA reads TGCAGTGCTAGAGATTCAGGGGGGAACCCCTACGAGCAGTACTTC.

This clonotype was counted between two and nine times. The chain has TRBV20-1 and TRBJ2-5; D possibly matches TRBD1 or TRBD2 (6 bases each). Trimming left V 1 base short and J 0 bases short, with 12 bases between. Germline CDR1 is DFQATT and CDR2 is SNEGSKA (reference sequence). The CDR3 is 15 residues long. This CDR3 reads CSARVGGGYQETQYF. The DNA for the CDR3 is TGCAGTGCTAGAGTTGGAGGGGGGTACCAAGAGACCCAGTACTTC.

The table lists this clonotype with a few counts. The gene calls are TRBV6-1 and TRBJ1-5; D unclear. The CDR3 consists of 14 residues. Per germline, CDR1 MNHNS and CDR2 SASEGT. Trimming removed 6 bases at V and 0 bases at J, with 9 bases between. DNA for the CDR3: TGTGCCAGCAGGGGATATAGTAGCAATCAGCCCCAGCATTTT. Its protein is CASRGYSSNQPQHF.

This rearrangement joins TRBV10-3 to TRBJ1-2; D remains unclear. Trimming took off 7 bases at V and 6 bases at J, with 21 bases between the two ends. CDR3 length: 15 amino acids. Germline V gene lookup returns CDR1 ENHRY and CDR2 SYGVKD. CDR3 sequence (DNA): TGTGCCATCAAAAAAGAGGACGCAGAAGGGAATGGCTACACCTTC. Protein product: CAIKKEDAEGNGYTF.

The table lists this clonotype with many counts. The gene calls are TRBV15 and TRBJ2-2, with D unclear. This CDR3 region has 16 residues. Per the germline V gene, CDR1 is LNHNV and CDR2 is YYDKDF (reference sequence). Trimming took 7 bases from V and 1 from J, leaving 16 bases between them. The CDR3 is CATTAPPHLNTGELFF. The DNA of the CDR3 is TGTGCCACCACCGCACCCCCCCATTTGAACACCGGGGAGCTGTTTTTT.

This clonotype appeared a few times. J is TRBJ2-1 and V is TRBV7-2; unclear D gene. Germline-derived CDR1 and CDR2 are SGHTA and FQGNSA. This CDR3 has 15 amino acids. The germline V and J ends were trimmed by 1 base and 4 bases, with 11 bases remaining between them. As DNA, the CDR3 is TGTGCCAGCAGCTTAGACCAGGCCGGGTACAATGAGCAGTTCTTC. It is translated as CASSLDQAGYNEQFF.